Listed below are T cell receptor beta chains from one sample, sequenced in a study of neurological immune-mediated disorders. TCRdb re-called the 5' RACE reads through MiXCR, storing one row per CDR3 protein. The sample contains more than 25,000 distinct CDR3 sequences, around 4% of which appear only once. The specimen sequenced was CD4+ T cells from blood. These receptors were obtained from a woman aged 40 to 50 in good health. CDR3s leave out the opening cysteine and the closing phenylalanine or tryptophan.

V: TRBV3-1; J: TRBJ2-2; CDR3: ASSRRQDLNTGELF
V: TRBV5-5; J: TRBJ2-4; CDR3: ASSVLDRVIAKNIQY
V: TRBV7-2; J: TRBJ1-5; CDR3: ASSLDGAREPQH
V: TRBV20-1; J: TRBJ2-5; CDR3: SASSSGLQETQY
V: TRBV7-2; J: TRBJ1-4; CDR3: ASSLEAQEMLGKLF
V: TRBV4-1; J: TRBJ2-1; CDR3: ATGTSGGLYNEQF
V: TRBV7-8; J: TRBJ2-5; CDR3: ASRMEQRETQY
V: TRBV20-1; J: TRBJ2-7; CDR3: SARDRQRGTGYEQY
V: TRBV6-5; J: TRBJ2-5; CDR3: ASSYGAGVQETQY
V: TRBV12-3/TRBV12-4; J: TRBJ2-7; CDR3: ASTRDTLYEQY